The 12 T cell receptor beta chains given below trace back to one sample, sequenced in a study of a mutant IDH1 vaccine in newly diagnosed glioma. Time point described: week 11, during vaccination. Topical imiquimod was applied with each vaccine dose, which held 300 ug of mutant IDH1 20-mer peptide. Sequenced by immunoSEQ multiplex PCR; TCRdb stores in-frame clones only, minus some. The sample holds some 130,000 clones, around 80% seen once. The antigens these receptors bind are not known. The starting material was PBMCs, obtained from a glioma patient whose treatment included an IDH1 peptide vaccine. The receptors shown here come from a man between 40 and 49 years old with glioma.

CDR3 in amino acids: CASSWGLAGGGYQETQYF. Written as DNA, the CDR3 is TGTGCCAGCAGTTGGGGGCTAGCGGGGGGCGGGTACCAAGAGACCCAGTACTTC. The V and J genes are TRBV27 and TRBJ2-5; 11 nucleotides agree with TRBD2. The J segment lost 0 bases and the V segment lost 4 bases, leaving 10 bases of the junction unmatched. The CDR3 has 18 residues. Per germline, CDR1 MNHEY and CDR2 SMNVEV (reference sequence).

Concerning this clone itself: Other DNA variants within this sample encode the same CDR3. The V and J genes are TRBV7-9 and TRBJ2-3, with unresolved D. Looked up from germline, CDR1 is SEHNR and CDR2 is FQNEAQ (reference sequence). The V end was cut by 3 bases, the J end by 2 bases, with 6 bases between. This CDR3 is 13 amino acids long. In nucleotides, the CDR3 is TGTGCCAGCAGCTTCGGATCCACAGATACGCAGTATTTT. Protein: CASSFGSTDTQYF. The variable domain in full, completed from reference TRBV7-9 and TRBJ2-3, reads DTGVSQNPRHKITKRGQNVTFRCDPISEHNRLYWYRQTLGQGPEFLTYFQNEAQLEKSRLLSDRFSAERPKGSFSTLEIQRTEQGDSAMYLCASSFGSTDTQYFGPGTRLTVL.

This chain connects TRBV9 to TRBJ2-3; possibly TRBD2 for D (6 bases). V shed 1 base and J shed 5 bases, with 11 bases lying between them. The CDR3 is 14 residues long. Germline-derived CDR1 and CDR2 are SGDLS and YYNGEE. DNA of the CDR3: TGTGCCAGCAGCGTAAGAATGCGGGAAGATACGCAGTATTTT. Translated, it gives CASSVRMREDTQYF.

In its sample, this clone was seen once. The rearrangement uses TRBV5-1 and TRBJ2-7; 10 bases agree with TRBD1. V shed 0 bases, J shed 0 bases, and the junction held 3 bases outside the gene matches. The germline V gene has CDR1 SGHRS and CDR2 YFSETQ. This CDR3 is 16 amino acids long. This CDR3 reads CASSLEGTGASYEQYF. The CDR3 nucleotides read TGCGCCAGCAGCTTGGAAGGGACAGGGGCCTCCTACGAGCAGTACTTC.

A single count supports this clone. Compared with germline, one end of the junction differs, possibly owing to a read error. This sequence joins TRBV5-4 and TRBJ2-1; tentatively, D is TRBD2 (6 bases). There are 15 residues in the CDR3. Germline-derived CDR1 and CDR2 are SGHNT and YYREEE (reference sequence). DNA for the CDR3: TGTGCCAGCAACTTGTTGACTAGCTCCTACAATGAGCAGTTCTTC. The encoded protein is CASNLLTSSYNEQFF.

The chain recombines TRBV6-5 with TRBJ2-2; TRBD1 aligns across 11 bases. Trimming took 6 bases from V and 6 from J; bases not matched to a gene: 6. The CDR3 consists of 15 residues. Germline CDR1 reads MNHEY; CDR2 reads SVGAGI. CDR3 sequence reads: CASSRTGGQSGELFF. CDR3 in DNA: TGTGCCAGCAGCCGGACAGGGGGCCAGTCCGGGGAGCTGTTTTTT.

This chain joins TRBV28 and TRBJ2-7; 8 nucleotides agree with TRBD2. CDR1 MDHEN and CDR2 SYDVKM come from the germline V gene. CDR3 size: 15 residues. Trimming cost V 2 bases and J 0 bases; bases outside gene matches: 3. In DNA, the CDR3 is TGTGCCAGCAGTTTACTAGCGGGCGACTCCTACGAGCAGTACTTC. Translating gives CASSLLAGDSYEQYF.

In its sample, this clone was seen once. The chain uses TRBV7-2 and TRBJ1-2, with D hard to call. Trimming took 5 bases from V and 4 from J, leaving 11 bases between them. The germline gives CDR1 SGHTA, CDR2 FQGNSA. The CDR3 has 13 amino acids. The CDR3 nucleotides are TGTGCCAGCAGCCTGACCGCTCTCTATGGCTACACCTTC. This translates into CASSLTALYGYTF. Based on the CDR3 plus reference TRBV7-2 and TRBJ1-2, the full variable domain is GAGVSQSPSNKVTEKGKDVELRCDPISGHTALYWYRQSLGQGLEFLIYFQGNSAPDKSGLPSDRFSAERTGGSVSTLTIQRTQQEDSAVYLCASSLTALYGYTFGSGTRLTVV.

The chain's CDR3 is CASSQDSSGTGDTQYF. CDR3 nucleotides: TGTGCCAGCAGCCAAGATTCTAGCGGGACCGGTGATACGCAGTATTTT. The chain couples TRBV14 to TRBJ2-3; 9 bases fit TRBD2. Germline lookup yields CDR1 SGHDN and CDR2 FVKESK. CDR3 length equals 16 residues. Trimming cost V 0 bases and J 6 bases; bases outside gene matches: 7.

The V and J genes are TRBV5-4 and TRBJ1-6, with TRBD1 matching over 10 bases. CDR3 size: 14 residues. Per the germline V gene, CDR1 is SGHNT and CDR2 is YYREEE (reference sequence). V shed 3 bases and J 9 bases; nucleotides not matched to a gene: 3. As DNA, the CDR3 is TGTGCCAGCAGCTCGGGACAGGGGACTTCACCCCTCCACTTT. It is translated as CASSSGQGTSPLHF.

The chain combines TRBV14 with TRBJ2-7; 7 nucleotides match TRBD1. Germline V CDR1 and CDR2: SGHDN, FVKESK. Trimming at V came to 4 bases and at J to 2 bases, leaving 11 bases not matched to a gene. The CDR3 runs 16 residues. Here the CDR3 reads CASSPLPDRSPYEQYF. CDR3 in DNA: TGTGCCAGCAGCCCATTGCCGGACAGGTCACCCTACGAGCAGTACTTC.

The chain couples TRBV30 to TRBJ2-5, with TRBD1 identical over 8 bases. Germline assignment: CDR1 GTSNPN and CDR2 SVGIG (reference sequence). This CDR3 spans 13 amino acids. The V gene end was trimmed by 4 bases and the J gene end by 4 bases; junction bases not matched to a gene: 5. CDR3 protein: CAWNPGGLETQYF. DNA of the CDR3: TGTGCCTGGAACCCAGGGGGCCTAGAGACCCAGTACTTC. The full variable domain, in which reference TRBV30 and TRBJ2-5 provide the parts outside the CDR3, is SQTIHQWPATLVQPVGSPLSLECTVEGTSNPNLYWYRQAAGRGLQLLFYSVGIGQISSEVPQNLSASRPQDRQFILSSKKLLLSDSGFYLCAWNPGGLETQYFGPGTRLLVL.